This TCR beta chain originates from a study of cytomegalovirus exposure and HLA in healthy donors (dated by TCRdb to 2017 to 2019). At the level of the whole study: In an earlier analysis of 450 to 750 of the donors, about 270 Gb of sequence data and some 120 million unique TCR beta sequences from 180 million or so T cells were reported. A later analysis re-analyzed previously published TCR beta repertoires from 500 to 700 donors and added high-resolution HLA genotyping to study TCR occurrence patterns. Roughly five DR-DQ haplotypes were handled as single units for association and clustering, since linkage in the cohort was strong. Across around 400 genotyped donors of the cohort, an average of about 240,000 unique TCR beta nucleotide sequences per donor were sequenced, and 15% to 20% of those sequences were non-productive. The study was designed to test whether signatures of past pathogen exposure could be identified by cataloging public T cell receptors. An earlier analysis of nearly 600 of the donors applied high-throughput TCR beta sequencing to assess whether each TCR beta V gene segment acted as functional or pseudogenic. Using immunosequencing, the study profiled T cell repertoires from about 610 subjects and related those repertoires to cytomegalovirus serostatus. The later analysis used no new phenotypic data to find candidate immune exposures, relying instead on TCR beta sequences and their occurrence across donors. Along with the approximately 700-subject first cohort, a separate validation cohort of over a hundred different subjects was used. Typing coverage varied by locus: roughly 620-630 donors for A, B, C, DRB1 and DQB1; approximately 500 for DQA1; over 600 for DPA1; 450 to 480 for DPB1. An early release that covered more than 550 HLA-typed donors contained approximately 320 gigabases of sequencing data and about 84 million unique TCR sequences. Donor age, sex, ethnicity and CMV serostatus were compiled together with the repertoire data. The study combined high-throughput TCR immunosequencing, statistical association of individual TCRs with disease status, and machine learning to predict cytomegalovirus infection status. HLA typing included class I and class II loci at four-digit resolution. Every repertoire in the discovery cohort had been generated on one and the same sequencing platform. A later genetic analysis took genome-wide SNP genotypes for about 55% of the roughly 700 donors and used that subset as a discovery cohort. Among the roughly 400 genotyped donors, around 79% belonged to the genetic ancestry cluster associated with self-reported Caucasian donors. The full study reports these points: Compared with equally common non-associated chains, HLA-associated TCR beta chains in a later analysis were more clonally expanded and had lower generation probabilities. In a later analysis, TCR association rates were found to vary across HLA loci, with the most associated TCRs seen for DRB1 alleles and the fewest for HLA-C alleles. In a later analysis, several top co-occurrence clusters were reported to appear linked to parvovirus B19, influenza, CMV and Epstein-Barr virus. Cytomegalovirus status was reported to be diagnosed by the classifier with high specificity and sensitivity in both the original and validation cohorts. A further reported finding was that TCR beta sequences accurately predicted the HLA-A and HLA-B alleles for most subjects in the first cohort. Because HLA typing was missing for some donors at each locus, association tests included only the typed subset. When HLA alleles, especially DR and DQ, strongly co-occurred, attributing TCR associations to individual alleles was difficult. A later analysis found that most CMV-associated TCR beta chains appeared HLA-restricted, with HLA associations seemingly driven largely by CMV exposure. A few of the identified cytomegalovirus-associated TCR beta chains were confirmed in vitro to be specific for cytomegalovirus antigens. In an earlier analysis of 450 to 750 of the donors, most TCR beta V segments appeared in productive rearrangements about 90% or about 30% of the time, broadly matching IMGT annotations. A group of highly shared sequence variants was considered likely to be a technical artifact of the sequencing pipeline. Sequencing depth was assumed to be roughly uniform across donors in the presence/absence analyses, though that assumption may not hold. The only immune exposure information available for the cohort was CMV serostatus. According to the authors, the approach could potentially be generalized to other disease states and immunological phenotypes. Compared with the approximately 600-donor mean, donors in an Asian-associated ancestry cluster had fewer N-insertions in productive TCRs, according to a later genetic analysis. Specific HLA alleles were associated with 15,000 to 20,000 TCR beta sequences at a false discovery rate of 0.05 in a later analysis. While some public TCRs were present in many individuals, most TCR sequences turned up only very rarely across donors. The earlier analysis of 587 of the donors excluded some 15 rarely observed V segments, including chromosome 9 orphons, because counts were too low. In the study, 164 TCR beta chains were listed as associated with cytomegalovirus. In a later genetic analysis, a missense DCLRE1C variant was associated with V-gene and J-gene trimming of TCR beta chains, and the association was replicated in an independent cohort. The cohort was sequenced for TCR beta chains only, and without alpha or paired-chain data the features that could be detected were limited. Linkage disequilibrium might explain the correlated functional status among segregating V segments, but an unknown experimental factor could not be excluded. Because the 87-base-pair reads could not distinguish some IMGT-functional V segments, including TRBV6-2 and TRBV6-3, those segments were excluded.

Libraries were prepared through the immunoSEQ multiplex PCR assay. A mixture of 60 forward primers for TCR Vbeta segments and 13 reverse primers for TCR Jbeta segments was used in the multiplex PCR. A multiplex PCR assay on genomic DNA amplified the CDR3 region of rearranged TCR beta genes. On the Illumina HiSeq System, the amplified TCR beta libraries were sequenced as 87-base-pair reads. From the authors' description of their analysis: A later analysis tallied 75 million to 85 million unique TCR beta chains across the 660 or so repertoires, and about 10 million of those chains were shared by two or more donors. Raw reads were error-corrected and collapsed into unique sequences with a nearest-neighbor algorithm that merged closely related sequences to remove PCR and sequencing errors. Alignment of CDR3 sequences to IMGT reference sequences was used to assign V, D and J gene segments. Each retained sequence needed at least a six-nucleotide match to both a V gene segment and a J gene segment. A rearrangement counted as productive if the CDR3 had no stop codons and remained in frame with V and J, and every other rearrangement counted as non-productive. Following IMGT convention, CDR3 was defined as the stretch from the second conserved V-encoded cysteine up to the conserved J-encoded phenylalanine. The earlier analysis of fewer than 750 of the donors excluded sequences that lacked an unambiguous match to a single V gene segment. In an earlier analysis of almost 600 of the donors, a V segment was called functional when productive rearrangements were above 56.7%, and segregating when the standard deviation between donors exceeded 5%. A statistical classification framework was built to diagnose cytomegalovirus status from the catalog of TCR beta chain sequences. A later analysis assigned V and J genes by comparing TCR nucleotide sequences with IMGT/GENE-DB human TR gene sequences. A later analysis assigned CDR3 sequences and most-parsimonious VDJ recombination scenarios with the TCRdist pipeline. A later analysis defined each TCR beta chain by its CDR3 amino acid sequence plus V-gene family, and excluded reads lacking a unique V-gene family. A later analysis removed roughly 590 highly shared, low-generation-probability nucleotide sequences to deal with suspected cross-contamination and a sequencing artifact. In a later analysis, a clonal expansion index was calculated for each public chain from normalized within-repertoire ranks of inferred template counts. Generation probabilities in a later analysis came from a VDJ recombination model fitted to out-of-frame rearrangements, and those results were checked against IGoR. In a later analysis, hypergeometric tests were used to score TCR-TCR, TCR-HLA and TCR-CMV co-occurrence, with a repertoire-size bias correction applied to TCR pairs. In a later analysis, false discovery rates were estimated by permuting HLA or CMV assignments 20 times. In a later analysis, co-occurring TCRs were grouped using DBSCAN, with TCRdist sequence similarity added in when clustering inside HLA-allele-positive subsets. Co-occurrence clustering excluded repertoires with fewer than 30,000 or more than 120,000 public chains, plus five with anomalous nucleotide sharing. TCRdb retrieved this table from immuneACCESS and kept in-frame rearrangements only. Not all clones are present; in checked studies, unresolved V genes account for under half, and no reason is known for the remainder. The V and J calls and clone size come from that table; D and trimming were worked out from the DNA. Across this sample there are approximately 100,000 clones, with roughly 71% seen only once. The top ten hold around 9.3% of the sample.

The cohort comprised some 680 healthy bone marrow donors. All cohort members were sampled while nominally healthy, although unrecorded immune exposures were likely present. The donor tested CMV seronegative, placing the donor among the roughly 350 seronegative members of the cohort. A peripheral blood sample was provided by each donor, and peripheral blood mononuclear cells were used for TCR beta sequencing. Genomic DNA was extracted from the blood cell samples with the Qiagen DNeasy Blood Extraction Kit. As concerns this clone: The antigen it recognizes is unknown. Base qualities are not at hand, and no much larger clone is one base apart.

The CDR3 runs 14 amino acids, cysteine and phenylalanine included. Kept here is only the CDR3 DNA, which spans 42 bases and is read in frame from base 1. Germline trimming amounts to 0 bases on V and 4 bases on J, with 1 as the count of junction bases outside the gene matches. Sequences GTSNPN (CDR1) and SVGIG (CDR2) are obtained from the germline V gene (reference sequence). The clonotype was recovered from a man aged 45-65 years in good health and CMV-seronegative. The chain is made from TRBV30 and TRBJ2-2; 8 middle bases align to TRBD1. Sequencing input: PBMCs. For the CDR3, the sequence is CAWSVQGGTGELFF. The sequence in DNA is TGTGCCTGGAGTGTACAGGGGGGCACCGGGGAGCTGTTTTTT.